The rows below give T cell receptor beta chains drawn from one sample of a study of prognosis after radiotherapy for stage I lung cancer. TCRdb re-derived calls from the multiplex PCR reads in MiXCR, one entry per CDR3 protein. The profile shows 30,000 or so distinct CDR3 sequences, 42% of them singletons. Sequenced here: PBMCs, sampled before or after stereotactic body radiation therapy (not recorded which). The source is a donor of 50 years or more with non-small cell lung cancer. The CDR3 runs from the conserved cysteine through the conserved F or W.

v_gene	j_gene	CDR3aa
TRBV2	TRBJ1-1	CASSRQRSTEAFF
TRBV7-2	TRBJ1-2	CASSLGGGANYGYTF
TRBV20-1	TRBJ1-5	CSAQTGVGGNQPQHF
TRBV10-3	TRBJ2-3	CAISLSPLRAGGGTDTQYF
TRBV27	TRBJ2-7	CVSSLVRGGAYEQYF
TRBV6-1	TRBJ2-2	CASGGLAENTWELFF
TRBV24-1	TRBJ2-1	CATSDLGTENNEQFF
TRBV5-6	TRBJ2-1	CASSPGGFEQFF
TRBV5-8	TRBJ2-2	CASSLDPRTGELFF
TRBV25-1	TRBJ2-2	CASILRVANTGELFF
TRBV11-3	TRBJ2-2	CASSLDLSGELFF
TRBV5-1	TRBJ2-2	CASSLETGRNTGELFF
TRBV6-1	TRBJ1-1	CASSSQFAEAFF
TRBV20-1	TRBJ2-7	CSAGNPGGGSYEQYF
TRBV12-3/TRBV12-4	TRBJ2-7	CASSQNLAGGQEQYF
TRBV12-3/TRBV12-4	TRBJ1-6	CASSSREGGQGDSPLHF
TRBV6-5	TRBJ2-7	CASSYSPGFEQYF
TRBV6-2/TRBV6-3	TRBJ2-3	CASSYERLAGGMRTDTQYF
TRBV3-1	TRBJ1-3	CASSLQILGGNTIYF
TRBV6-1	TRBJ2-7	CASSELDRTYF
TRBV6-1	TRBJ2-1	CASSERQYDEQFF
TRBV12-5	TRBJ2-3	CASGLGKQSLGNTYTHYF
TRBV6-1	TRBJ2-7	CASSRGTGTCYEQYF
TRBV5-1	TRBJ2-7	CASSSDRDEQYF
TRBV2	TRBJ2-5	CASSGAAQETQYF